The present T cell receptor beta chain was sequenced within a study of monozygotic twins with inflammatory bowel disease. Study results and caveats: Repertoire similarity was not found to differ between concordant and discordant twins, possibly from limited power. IBD patients showed reduced TCRbeta diversity (inverse Simpson) versus healthy co-twins.

With regard to this clonotype: Its target is unknown.

Each TCR library consumed 3,000 to 4,000 ng of total RNA. TCRdb re-analyzed the 5' RACE reads; it lists each CDR3 protein once, without DNA. Its clone listing holds more than 300,000 distinct CDR3 sequences. The germline gives CDR1 SGHAT, CDR2 FQNNGV. This CDR3 has 15 amino acids. Blood samples, whole and unsorted for T cells, yielded the isolated total RNA. The sequencing input was blood. J is TRBJ2-7 and V is TRBV11-2. The receptor was derived from a human donor with ulcerative colitis or Crohn's disease, or a healthy co-twin of an affected twin (not recorded which). CDR3 sequence: CASGVAIASSYEQYF.